The rows below give T cell receptor beta chains drawn from one sample of a study of CD8 T cells in ankylosing spondylitis. MiXCR, applied by TCRdb to the 5' RACE reads, yields one record per CDR3 protein. The table lists hundreds of thousands of distinct CDR3 sequences, approximately 26% of them singletons. Sequencing used blood, either unsorted or a sorted T cell fraction (not recorded which). Every receptor here comes from a male donor with ankylosing spondylitis. Both conserved end residues are part of each CDR3. Fields, in order: D gene, J gene, V gene, clone size, CDR3 DNA, CDR3 protein. D genes are given only for firm matches. Clone size is shown for a subset of rows, as once, few, many or a class of expanded clone.

d_call: TRBD1
j_call: TRBJ1-2
v_call: TRBV11-2
clone_size: .
cdr3_nt: TGTGCCAGCAGCCGGGGACAGGGGGTGGACGATGGCTACACCTTC
cdr3_aa: CASSRGQGVDDGYTF

d_call: TRBD2
j_call: TRBJ2-2
v_call: TRBV10-2
clone_size: .
cdr3_nt: TGCGCCAGCACCCTAGGGAGGGGCCTGACTAGCGGGACCTTTCACGGGGAGCTGTTTTTT
cdr3_aa: CASTLGRGLTSGTFHGELFF

d_call: TRBD1
j_call: TRBJ1-4
v_call: TRBV7-2
clone_size: few
cdr3_nt: TGTGCCAGCAGCTTGGGAGACAGGGGGGAAAAACTGTTTTTT
cdr3_aa: CASSLGDRGEKLFF

d_call: TRBD1
j_call: TRBJ1-6
v_call: TRBV3-1
clone_size: few
cdr3_nt: TGTGCCAGCAGCCTTCTACCCGACAGGGATTCACCCCTCCACTTT
cdr3_aa: CASSLLPDRDSPLHF

d_call: .
j_call: TRBJ1-2
v_call: TRBV20-1
clone_size: .
cdr3_nt: TGCAGTGCTAGAGATGGGGTAGGGGGTAAGGGCTACACCTTC
cdr3_aa: CSARDGVGGKGYTF

d_call: .
j_call: TRBJ1-6
v_call: TRBV11-2
clone_size: .
cdr3_nt: TGTGCCAGCACCGGGGGAGGGGAGCGCTCACCCCTCCACTTT
cdr3_aa: CASTGGGERSPLHF

d_call: .
j_call: TRBJ1-1
v_call: TRBV15
clone_size: few
cdr3_nt: TGTGCCACCAGTGACTTACTATTTGAAGCTTTCTTT
cdr3_aa: CATSDLLFEAFF

d_call: .
j_call: TRBJ2-1
v_call: TRBV24-1
clone_size: .
cdr3_nt: TGTGCCACCAGTGATGCGACCCGGGGTTTGCCCTACAATGAGCAGTTCTTC
cdr3_aa: CATSDATRGLPYNEQFF

d_call: TRBD2
j_call: TRBJ2-2
v_call: TRBV11-2
clone_size: .
cdr3_nt: TGTGCCAGCAGCCTACGGACTAGCGGGAGCGCCGGGGAGCTGTTTTTT
cdr3_aa: CASSLRTSGSAGELFF

d_call: TRBD1
j_call: TRBJ2-5
v_call: TRBV4-1
clone_size: .
cdr3_nt: TGCGCCAGCAGCCAAGAGGCCAGGGGGCGCCCAGAGACCCAGTACTTC
cdr3_aa: CASSQEARGRPETQYF

d_call: .
j_call: TRBJ1-4
v_call: TRBV12-3/TRBV12-4
clone_size: few
cdr3_nt: TGTGCCAGCAGTGAACAGGTCTCTAATGAAAAACTGTTTTTT
cdr3_aa: CASSEQVSNEKLFF

d_call: .
j_call: TRBJ2-2
v_call: TRBV5-1
clone_size: many
cdr3_nt: TGCGCCAGCAGCACTCTGAACCCTAACACCGGGGAGCTGTTTTTT
cdr3_aa: CASSTLNPNTGELFF

d_call: TRBD1
j_call: TRBJ1-1
v_call: TRBV6-1
clone_size: .
cdr3_nt: TGTGCCAGCAGCTTTGGGGACAGGAGAAACACTGAAGCTTTCTTT
cdr3_aa: CASSFGDRRNTEAFF

d_call: .
j_call: TRBJ1-2
v_call: TRBV5-1
clone_size: once
cdr3_nt: TGCGCCAGCAGCTTGGGGGCAGCTGACTATGGCTACACCTTC
cdr3_aa: CASSLGAADYGYTF

d_call: .
j_call: TRBJ2-1
v_call: TRBV11-3
clone_size: few
cdr3_nt: TGTGCCTCCTGCCCAGCGAATAATTACAATGAGCAGTTCTTC
cdr3_aa: CASCPANNYNEQFF

d_call: .
j_call: TRBJ2-1
v_call: TRBV6-2/TRBV6-3
clone_size: few
cdr3_nt: TGTGCCAGCAGAAAAACTGGCGGGGTCCCCTACAATGAGCAGTTCTTC
cdr3_aa: CASRKTGGVPYNEQFF

d_call: .
j_call: TRBJ1-1
v_call: TRBV20-1
clone_size: .
cdr3_nt: TGCAGTGCTAGGACGGGATCCCTCACTTTCTTT
cdr3_aa: CSARTGSLTFF

d_call: .
j_call: TRBJ2-5
v_call: TRBV29-1
clone_size: many
cdr3_nt: TGCAGCGTTGTTCGGGCCTCTATAAGGGAGACCCAGTACTTC
cdr3_aa: CSVVRASIRETQYF

d_call: .
j_call: TRBJ2-1
v_call: TRBV5-5
clone_size: few
cdr3_nt: TGTGCCAGCACCGGCCCTAGCTCCTACAATGAGCAGTTCTTC
cdr3_aa: CASTGPSSYNEQFF

d_call: .
j_call: TRBJ2-3
v_call: TRBV10-1
clone_size: few
cdr3_nt: TGCGCCAGCAGTGAGACTAGGAGCACAGATACGCAGTATTTT
cdr3_aa: CASSETRSTDTQYF

d_call: .
j_call: TRBJ2-5
v_call: TRBV9
clone_size: .
cdr3_nt: TGTGCCAGCAGCGTGAGGGTGGGAGATGTAGGAGAGACCCAGTACTTC
cdr3_aa: CASSVRVGDVGETQYF

d_call: .
j_call: TRBJ1-1
v_call: TRBV15
clone_size: .
cdr3_nt: TGTGCCACCAGCGGGATGAACACTGAAGCTTTCTTT
cdr3_aa: CATSGMNTEAFF

d_call: TRBD2
j_call: TRBJ2-5
v_call: TRBV7-2
clone_size: .
cdr3_nt: TGTGCCAGCAGCTTAGGGGTAGCGGGAGTTGGGGAGACCCAGTACTTC
cdr3_aa: CASSLGVAGVGETQYF

d_call: TRBD2
j_call: TRBJ2-1
v_call: TRBV20-1
clone_size: .
cdr3_nt: TGCAGTGCTCAAAGGGCGGGAGCCTACAATGAGCAGTTCTTC
cdr3_aa: CSAQRAGAYNEQFF

d_call: TRBD1
j_call: TRBJ2-2
v_call: TRBV7-2
clone_size: .
cdr3_nt: TGTGCCAGCAGCTTAAGGGGGCAGCCCACCGGGGAGCTGTTTTTT
cdr3_aa: CASSLRGQPTGELFF

d_call: .
j_call: TRBJ1-1
v_call: TRBV12-3/TRBV12-4
clone_size: few
cdr3_nt: TGTGCCAGCAGTTTAGCGCGGGGGGCAGTGGAAGCTTTCTTT
cdr3_aa: CASSLARGAVEAFF

d_call: .
j_call: TRBJ2-1
v_call: TRBV12-3/TRBV12-4
clone_size: few
cdr3_nt: TGTGCCAGCAGTTATGGGAGTAGGCGGGCGAGCTACAATGAGCAGTTCTTC
cdr3_aa: CASSYGSRRASYNEQFF

d_call: .
j_call: TRBJ1-2
v_call: TRBV5-1
clone_size: .
cdr3_nt: TGCGCCAGCAGCTTGGTTCCGGCCGGCGGCTACACCTTC
cdr3_aa: CASSLVPAGGYTF

d_call: TRBD1
j_call: TRBJ1-1
v_call: TRBV7-9
clone_size: few
cdr3_nt: TGTGCCAGCAGCATCCGACAGGGGTTCACTGAAGCTTTCTTT
cdr3_aa: CASSIRQGFTEAFF

d_call: .
j_call: TRBJ2-1
v_call: TRBV5-1
clone_size: few
cdr3_nt: TGCGCCAGCAGCCCGGAGGGTTCGCTACAGTACAATGAGCAGTTCTTC
cdr3_aa: CASSPEGSLQYNEQFF

d_call: TRBD1
j_call: TRBJ1-4
v_call: TRBV12-3/TRBV12-4
clone_size: few
cdr3_nt: TGTGCCAGCAGTCCCCGACAGGGAGTTAACGAAAAACTGTTTTTT
cdr3_aa: CASSPRQGVNEKLFF

d_call: .
j_call: TRBJ2-5
v_call: TRBV3-1
clone_size: few
cdr3_nt: TGTGCCAGCAGCCCCACGACTTCCCAAGAGACCCAGTACTTC
cdr3_aa: CASSPTTSQETQYF

d_call: .
j_call: TRBJ2-1
v_call: TRBV20-1
clone_size: few
cdr3_nt: TGCAGTGCTAGCGCGGTCTACAATGAGCAGTTCTTC
cdr3_aa: CSASAVYNEQFF

d_call: .
j_call: TRBJ2-5
v_call: TRBV5-5
clone_size: few
cdr3_nt: TGTGCCAGCACTGTGGAGTGGGGTCAAGAGACCCAGTACTTC
cdr3_aa: CASTVEWGQETQYF

d_call: TRBD2
j_call: TRBJ2-1
v_call: TRBV27
clone_size: .
cdr3_nt: TGTGCCAGCGGACCTACTCTAGCGGGAACGTACAATGAGCAGTTCTTC
cdr3_aa: CASGPTLAGTYNEQFF

d_call: .
j_call: TRBJ2-1
v_call: TRBV3-1
clone_size: .
cdr3_nt: TGTGCCAGCAGCCCCACAGGGCTAGATGAGCAGTTCTTC
cdr3_aa: CASSPTGLDEQFF

d_call: .
j_call: TRBJ2-7
v_call: TRBV27
clone_size: .
cdr3_nt: TGTGCCAGCAGTCCCGGGATGACCTACGAGCAGTACTTC
cdr3_aa: CASSPGMTYEQYF

d_call: TRBD1
j_call: TRBJ1-5
v_call: TRBV12-3/TRBV12-4
clone_size: many
cdr3_nt: TGTGCCAGCAGTTTAGTCAGGGGGAGCAATCAGCCCCAGCATTTT
cdr3_aa: CASSLVRGSNQPQHF

d_call: .
j_call: TRBJ2-1
v_call: TRBV12-3/TRBV12-4
clone_size: .
cdr3_nt: TGTGCCAGCCGGGGCATCGGGCCCCGAGGGGAGCAGTTCTTC
cdr3_aa: CASRGIGPRGEQFF

d_call: .
j_call: TRBJ1-2
v_call: TRBV3-1
clone_size: .
cdr3_nt: TGTCAACAGCAGCCCCCTAGGGGGAGGGATGCAAGTAATCTAAACCACTATGGCTACACCTTC
cdr3_aa: CQQQPPRGRDASNLNHYGYTF

d_call: TRBD1
j_call: TRBJ1-2
v_call: TRBV24-1
clone_size: few
cdr3_nt: TGTGCCATCGCTCCGGGACAGGGGATCTATGGCTACACCTTC
cdr3_aa: CAIAPGQGIYGYTF

d_call: TRBD2
j_call: TRBJ2-1
v_call: TRBV29-1
clone_size: .
cdr3_nt: TGCAGCGCCTGGGCAGCGGGAGGGCTTGGTGAGCAGTTCTTC
cdr3_aa: CSAWAAGGLGEQFF

d_call: .
j_call: TRBJ1-5
v_call: TRBV4-2
clone_size: .
cdr3_nt: TGTGCCAGCAGCCAAGAAGGGTTTCAGCCCCAGCATTTT
cdr3_aa: CASSQEGFQPQHF

d_call: .
j_call: TRBJ2-1
v_call: TRBV9
clone_size: .
cdr3_nt: TGTGCCAGCAGCCCAGCAGCCTTTTACAATGAGCAGTTCTTC
cdr3_aa: CASSPAAFYNEQFF

d_call: .
j_call: TRBJ1-1
v_call: TRBV29-1
clone_size: .
cdr3_nt: TGCAGCGTTGAATTCCAGGGCGGGGGGACTGAAGCTTTCTTT
cdr3_aa: CSVEFQGGGTEAFF

d_call: .
j_call: TRBJ1-1
v_call: TRBV10-3
clone_size: .
cdr3_nt: TGTGCCATCACCGGGGGGGAAGACACTGAAGCTTTCTTT
cdr3_aa: CAITGGEDTEAFF

d_call: .
j_call: TRBJ2-2
v_call: TRBV28
clone_size: .
cdr3_nt: TGTGTCGTCGTCTCGGGGGCTGCACAGAACACCGGGGAGCTGTTTTTT
cdr3_aa: CVVVSGAAQNTGELFF

d_call: .
j_call: TRBJ2-3
v_call: TRBV7-6
clone_size: few
cdr3_nt: TGTGCCAGCAGCTTGGCCCTGGGGGACTCGCAGTATTTT
cdr3_aa: CASSLALGDSQYF

d_call: TRBD1
j_call: TRBJ2-3
v_call: TRBV29-1
clone_size: .
cdr3_nt: TGCAGCGTTGAAACAGGGGGGGATACGCAGTATTTT
cdr3_aa: CSVETGGDTQYF

d_call: TRBD2
j_call: TRBJ2-2
v_call: TRBV9
clone_size: .
cdr3_nt: TGTGCCAGCAGCGCCACTAGCGCCGTCAGTACCGGGGAGCTGTTTTTT
cdr3_aa: CASSATSAVSTGELFF

d_call: .
j_call: TRBJ2-1
v_call: TRBV3-1
clone_size: .
cdr3_nt: TGTGCCAGCAGCCAAGTGCCCGGGGGAGAGCAGTTCTTC
cdr3_aa: CASSQVPGGEQFF

d_call: .
j_call: TRBJ2-3
v_call: TRBV3-1
clone_size: few
cdr3_nt: TGTGCCAGCAGCCAAATCGCAAGCACAGATACGCAGTATTTT
cdr3_aa: CASSQIASTDTQYF

d_call: TRBD1
j_call: TRBJ2-5
v_call: TRBV5-1
clone_size: many
cdr3_nt: TGCGCCAGCAGCCAGGGACAGGTCGGGTGGACCCAGTACTTC
cdr3_aa: CASSQGQVGWTQYF

d_call: .
j_call: TRBJ2-4
v_call: TRBV14
clone_size: .
cdr3_nt: TGTGCCAGCAGCATGGGCCGGTCCGGGACAAAGAAGACGAACATTCAGTACTTC
cdr3_aa: CASSMGRSGTKKTNIQYF

d_call: .
j_call: TRBJ2-1
v_call: TRBV6-6
clone_size: .
cdr3_nt: TGTGCCAGCAGCAACCTGAATGGGGGGTTCTTC
cdr3_aa: CASSNLNGGFF

d_call: TRBD1
j_call: TRBJ1-4
v_call: TRBV7-9
clone_size: few
cdr3_nt: TGTGCCAGCAGCCCCGGACAGGGAAATGAAAAACTGTTTTTT
cdr3_aa: CASSPGQGNEKLFF

d_call: .
j_call: TRBJ2-2
v_call: TRBV5-1
clone_size: few
cdr3_nt: TGCGCCAGCAGCTTTCCGGATATCACCGGGGAGCTGTTTTTT
cdr3_aa: CASSFPDITGELFF